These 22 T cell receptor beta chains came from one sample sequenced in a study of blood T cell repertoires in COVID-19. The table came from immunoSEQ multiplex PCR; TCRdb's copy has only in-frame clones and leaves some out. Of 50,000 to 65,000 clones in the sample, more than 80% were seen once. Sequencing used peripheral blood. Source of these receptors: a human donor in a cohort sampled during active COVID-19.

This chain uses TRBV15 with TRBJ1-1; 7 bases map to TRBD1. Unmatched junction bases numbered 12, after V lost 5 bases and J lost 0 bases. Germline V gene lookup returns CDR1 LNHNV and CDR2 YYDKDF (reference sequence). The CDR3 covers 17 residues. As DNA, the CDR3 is TGTGCCACCAGCGGGGGGTTCTCGACAGGGATGAACACTGAAGCTTTCTTT. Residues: CATSGGFSTGMNTEAFF.

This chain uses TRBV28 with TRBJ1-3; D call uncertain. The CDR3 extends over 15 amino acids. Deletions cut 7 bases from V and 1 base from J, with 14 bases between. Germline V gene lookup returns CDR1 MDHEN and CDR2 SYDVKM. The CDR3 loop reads CASTSVPRSGNTIYF. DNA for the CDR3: TGTGCCAGCACCTCGGTCCCACGGTCTGGAAACACCATATATTTT. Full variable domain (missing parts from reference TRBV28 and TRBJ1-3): DVKVTQSSRYLVKRTGEKVFLECVQDMDHENMFWYRQDPGLGLRLIYFSYDVKMKEKGDIPEGYSVSREKKERFSLILESASTNQTSMYLCASTSVPRSGNTIYFGEGSWLTVV.

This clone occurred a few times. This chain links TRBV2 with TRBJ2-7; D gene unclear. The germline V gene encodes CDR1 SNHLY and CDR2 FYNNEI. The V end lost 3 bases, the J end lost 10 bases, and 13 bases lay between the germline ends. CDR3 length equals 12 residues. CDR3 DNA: TGTGCCAGCAGTGACTCACAGTCGGCCCAGTACTTC. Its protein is CASSDSQSAQYF.

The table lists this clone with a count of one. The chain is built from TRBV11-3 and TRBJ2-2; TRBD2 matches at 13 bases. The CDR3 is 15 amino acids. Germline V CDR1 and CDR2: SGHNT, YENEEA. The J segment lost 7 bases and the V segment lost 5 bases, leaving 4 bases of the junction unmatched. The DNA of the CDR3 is TGTGCCAGCAGCCGGACTAGCGGGAGTGGCGGGGAGCTGTTTTTT. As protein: CASSRTSGSGGELFF. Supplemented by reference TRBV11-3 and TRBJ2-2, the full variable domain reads EAGVVQSPRYKIIEKKQPVAFWCNPISGHNTLYWYLQNLGQGPELLIRYENEEAVDDSQLPKDRFSAERLKGVDSTLKIQPAELGDSAVYLCASSRTSGSGGELFFGEGSRLTVL.

CDR3 region: CASSLTLGVTKNIQYF. The CDR3 DNA reads as TGTGCCAGCAGCCTTACCCTAGGGGTCACCAAAAACATTCAGTACTTC. The chain joins TRBV5-8 to TRBJ2-4; the D gene is possibly TRBD1 (5 bases). Germline CDR1 is SGHTS and CDR2 is YDEGEE. V was trimmed by 4 bases and J by 2 bases, leaving 16 bases between them. The CDR3 is 16 residues long.

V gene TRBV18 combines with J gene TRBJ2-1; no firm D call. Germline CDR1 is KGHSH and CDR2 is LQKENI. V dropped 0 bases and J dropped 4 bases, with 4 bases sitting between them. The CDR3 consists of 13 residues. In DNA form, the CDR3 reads TGTGCCAGCTCACCACCCTCTTACAATGAGCAGTTCTTC. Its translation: CASSPPSYNEQFF.

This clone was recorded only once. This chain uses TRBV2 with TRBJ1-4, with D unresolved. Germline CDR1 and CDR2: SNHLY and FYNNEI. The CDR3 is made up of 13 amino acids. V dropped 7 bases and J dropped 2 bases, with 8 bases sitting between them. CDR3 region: CASNRGTNEKLFF. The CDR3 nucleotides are TGTGCCAGCAATCGAGGCACTAATGAAAAACTGTTTTTT.

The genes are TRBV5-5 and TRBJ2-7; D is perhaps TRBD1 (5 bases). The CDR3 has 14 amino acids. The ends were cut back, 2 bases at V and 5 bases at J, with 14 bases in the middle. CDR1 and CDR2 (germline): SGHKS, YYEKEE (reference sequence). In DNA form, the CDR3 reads TGTGCCAGCAGCTTTCCAGGGTTTAGGGACGAGCAGTACTTC. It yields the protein CASSFPGFRDEQYF.

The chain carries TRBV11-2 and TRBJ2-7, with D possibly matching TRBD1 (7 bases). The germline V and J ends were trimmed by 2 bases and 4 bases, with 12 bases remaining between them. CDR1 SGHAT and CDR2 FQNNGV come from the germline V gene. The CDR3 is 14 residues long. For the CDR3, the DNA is TGTGCCAGCAGCTTAAGTCCAGGGGGGTACGAGCAGTACTTC. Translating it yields CASSLSPGGYEQYF.

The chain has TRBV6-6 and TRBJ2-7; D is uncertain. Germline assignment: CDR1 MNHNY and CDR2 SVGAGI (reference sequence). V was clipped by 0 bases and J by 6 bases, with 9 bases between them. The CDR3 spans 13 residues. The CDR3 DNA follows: TGTGCCAGCAGTTACTCGAATCCAGTCGAGCAGTACTTC. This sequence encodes CASSYSNPVEQYF.

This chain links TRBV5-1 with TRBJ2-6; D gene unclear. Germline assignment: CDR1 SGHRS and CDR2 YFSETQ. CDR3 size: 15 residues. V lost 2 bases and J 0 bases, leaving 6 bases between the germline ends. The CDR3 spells CASSFTISGANVLTF. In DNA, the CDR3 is TGCGCCAGCAGCTTTACAATCTCTGGGGCCAACGTCCTGACTTTC.

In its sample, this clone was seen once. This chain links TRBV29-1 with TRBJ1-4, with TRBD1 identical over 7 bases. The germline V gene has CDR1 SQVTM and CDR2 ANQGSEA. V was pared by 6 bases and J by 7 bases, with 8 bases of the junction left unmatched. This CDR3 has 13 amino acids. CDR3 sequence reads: CSVRTGISEKLFF. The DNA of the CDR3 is TGCAGCGTCCGGACAGGCATCAGTGAAAAACTGTTTTTT.

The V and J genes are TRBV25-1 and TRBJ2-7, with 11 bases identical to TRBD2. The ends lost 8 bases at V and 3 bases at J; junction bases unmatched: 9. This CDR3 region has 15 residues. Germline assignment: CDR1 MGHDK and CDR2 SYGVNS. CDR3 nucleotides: TGTGCCAGCCTGCCTACTAGCGGGAGTATCTACGAGCAGTACTTC. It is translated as CASLPTSGSIYEQYF.

CDR3: CASSLRGSSYNSPLHF. Here the CDR3 DNA reads TGTGCCAGCAGCTTGCGGGGGAGCTCCTATAATTCACCCCTCCACTTT. The chain joins TRBV11-1 to TRBJ1-6; tentative D call: TRBD1 (5 bases). The CDR3 runs 16 residues. Germline V lookup: CDR1 SGHAT, CDR2 FQDESV (reference sequence). V dropped 3 bases and J dropped 0 bases, with 9 bases sitting between them.

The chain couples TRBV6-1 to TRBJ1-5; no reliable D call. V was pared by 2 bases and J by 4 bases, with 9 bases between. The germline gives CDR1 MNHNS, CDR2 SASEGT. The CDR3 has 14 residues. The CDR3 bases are TGTGCCAGCAGTGAACCCCACAAAAATCAGCCCCAGCATTTT. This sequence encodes CASSEPHKNQPQHF.

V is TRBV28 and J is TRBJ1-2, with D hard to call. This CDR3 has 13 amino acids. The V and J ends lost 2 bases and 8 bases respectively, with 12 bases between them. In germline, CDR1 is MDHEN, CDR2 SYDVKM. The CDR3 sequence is CASSLSEPEGYTF. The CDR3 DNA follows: TGTGCCAGCAGTTTAAGTGAGCCGGAGGGCTACACCTTC.

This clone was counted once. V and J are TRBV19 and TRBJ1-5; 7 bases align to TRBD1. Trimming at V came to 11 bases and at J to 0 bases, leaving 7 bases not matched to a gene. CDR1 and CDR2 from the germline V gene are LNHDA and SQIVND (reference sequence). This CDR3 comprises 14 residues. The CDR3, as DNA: TGTGCCGGTTCACAGGGGTATAGCAATCAGCCCCAGCATTTT. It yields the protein CAGSQGYSNQPQHF.

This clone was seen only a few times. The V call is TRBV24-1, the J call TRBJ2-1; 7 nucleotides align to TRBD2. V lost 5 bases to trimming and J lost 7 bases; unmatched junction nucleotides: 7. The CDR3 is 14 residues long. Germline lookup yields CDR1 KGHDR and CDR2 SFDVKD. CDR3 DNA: TGTGCCACCAGTGCCGGGACTACTCTGAATGAGCAGTTCTTC. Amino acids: CATSAGTTLNEQFF.

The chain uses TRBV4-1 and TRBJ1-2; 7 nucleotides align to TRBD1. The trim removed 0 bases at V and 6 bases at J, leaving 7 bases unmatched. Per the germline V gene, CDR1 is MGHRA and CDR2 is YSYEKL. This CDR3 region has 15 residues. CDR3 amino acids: CASSQEGGRGDGYTF. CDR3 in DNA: TGCGCCAGCAGCCAAGAGGGGGGCAGGGGGGATGGCTACACCTTC.

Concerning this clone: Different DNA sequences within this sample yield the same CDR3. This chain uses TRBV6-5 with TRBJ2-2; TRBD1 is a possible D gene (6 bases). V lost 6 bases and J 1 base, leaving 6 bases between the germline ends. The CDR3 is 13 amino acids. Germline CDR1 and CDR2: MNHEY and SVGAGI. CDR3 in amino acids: CASRGGNTGELFF. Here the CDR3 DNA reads TGTGCCAGCAGAGGGGGGAACACCGGGGAGCTGTTTTTT.

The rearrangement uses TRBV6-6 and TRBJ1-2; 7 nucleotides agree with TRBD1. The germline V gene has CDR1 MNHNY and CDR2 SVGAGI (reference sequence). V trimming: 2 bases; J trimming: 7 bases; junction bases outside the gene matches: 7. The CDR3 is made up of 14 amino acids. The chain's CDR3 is CASSYGGTAAGYTF. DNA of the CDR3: TGTGCCAGCAGTTACGGCGGGACAGCAGCTGGCTACACCTTC.

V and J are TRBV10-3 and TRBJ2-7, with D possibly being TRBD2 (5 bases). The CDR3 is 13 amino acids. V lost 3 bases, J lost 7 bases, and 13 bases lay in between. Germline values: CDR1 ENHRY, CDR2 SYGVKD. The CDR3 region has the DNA TGTGCCATCAGTGATGTAGCGTTGAGTGAGCAGTACTTC. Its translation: CAISDVALSEQYF.